This record covers a single TCR beta chain. The antigen is undetermined. Clones were read by immunoSEQ multiplex PCR, and TCRdb kept only the in-frame ones, dropping some. The sample lists 150,000 or so clones, around nine tenths occurring once. This record comes from a study of lymphopenia after photon versus proton radiotherapy. General observations from the study: Proton therapy kept repertoires fairly stable, unlike photons, which gained effector/memory cells. Survival link was tested only in deceased patients; proton benefit remains a possibility. After the lymphocyte nadir, photon-treated repertoires showed oligoclonal expansion, especially of CD8+ Temra cells. A bigger post-nadir fall in TCR diversity correlated inversely with survival time in deceased patients.

This CDR3 is built from 14 residues. Germline-derived CDR1 and CDR2 are GTSNPN and SVGIG (reference sequence). With V trimmed by 5 bases and J by 4 bases, 8 bases remained unmatched. Sequencing was performed on peripheral blood, taken from a patient treated with photon-based radiotherapy. The rearrangement uses TRBV30 and TRBJ2-5, with 9 bases identical to TRBD2. This TCR derives from a man aged 50 or older with gastric cancer. The CDR3: CAWGAGGPPETQYF. The CDR3 DNA is TGTGCCTGGGGGGCGGGAGGGCCACCAGAGACCCAGTACTTC.